The present entry profiles one T cell receptor beta chain with its context. What it binds is not known. The data stem from a study of lymphopenia after photon versus proton radiotherapy. Study results and caveats: Better survival with proton therapy was suggested as possible, not demonstrated. Photon-treated patients lost naive T cells and TCR diversity; proton-treated stayed stable.

Method: immunoSEQ multiplex PCR; TCRdb's copy keeps in-frame clones and lacks some. The sample has about 61,000 clones, 70% to 90% seen once. This CDR3 region has 14 residues. Germline V CDR1 and CDR2: MNHEY, SVGAGI. Trimming removed 6 bases from V and 5 bases from J; junction bases left unmatched: 6. The chain has TRBV6-5 and TRBJ1-5; 8 positions match TRBD1. The source was peripheral blood, collected from a patient treated with photon-based radiotherapy. The clonotype comes from a man aged 35 to 55 with gastric cancer. CDR3 nucleotide sequence: TGTGCCAGCAGCCGGACAGGGTGGGATCAGCCCCAGCATTTT. Translating it yields CASSRTGWDQPQHF.